This TCR beta chain emerged from a study of CD4 and CD8 cells across lung adenocarcinoma regions. Localized lung adenocarcinoma, a non-small cell lung cancer, affected the donors. TCRdb fed the PCR reads into MiXCR, producing one record per CDR3 protein. Here the sample spans over 9,500 distinct CDR3 sequences, 56% being singletons. Germline CDR1 is SGDLS and CDR2 is YYNGEE. CDR3 length equals 14 residues. V was pared by 4 bases and J by 2 bases, with 11 bases between. This clonotype has just a few counts. The rearrangement uses TRBV9 and TRBJ2-3, with D uncertain. The TCR was taken from a female donor with lung adenocarcinoma. The CD4 and CD8 labels of this study may be unreliable. Specimen: CD8+ T cells from the margin of a lung tumor. CDR3 in amino acids: CASSSGDTTDTQYF. Here the CDR3 DNA reads TGTGCCAGCAGCTCAGGAGACACCACAGATACGCAGTATTTT.